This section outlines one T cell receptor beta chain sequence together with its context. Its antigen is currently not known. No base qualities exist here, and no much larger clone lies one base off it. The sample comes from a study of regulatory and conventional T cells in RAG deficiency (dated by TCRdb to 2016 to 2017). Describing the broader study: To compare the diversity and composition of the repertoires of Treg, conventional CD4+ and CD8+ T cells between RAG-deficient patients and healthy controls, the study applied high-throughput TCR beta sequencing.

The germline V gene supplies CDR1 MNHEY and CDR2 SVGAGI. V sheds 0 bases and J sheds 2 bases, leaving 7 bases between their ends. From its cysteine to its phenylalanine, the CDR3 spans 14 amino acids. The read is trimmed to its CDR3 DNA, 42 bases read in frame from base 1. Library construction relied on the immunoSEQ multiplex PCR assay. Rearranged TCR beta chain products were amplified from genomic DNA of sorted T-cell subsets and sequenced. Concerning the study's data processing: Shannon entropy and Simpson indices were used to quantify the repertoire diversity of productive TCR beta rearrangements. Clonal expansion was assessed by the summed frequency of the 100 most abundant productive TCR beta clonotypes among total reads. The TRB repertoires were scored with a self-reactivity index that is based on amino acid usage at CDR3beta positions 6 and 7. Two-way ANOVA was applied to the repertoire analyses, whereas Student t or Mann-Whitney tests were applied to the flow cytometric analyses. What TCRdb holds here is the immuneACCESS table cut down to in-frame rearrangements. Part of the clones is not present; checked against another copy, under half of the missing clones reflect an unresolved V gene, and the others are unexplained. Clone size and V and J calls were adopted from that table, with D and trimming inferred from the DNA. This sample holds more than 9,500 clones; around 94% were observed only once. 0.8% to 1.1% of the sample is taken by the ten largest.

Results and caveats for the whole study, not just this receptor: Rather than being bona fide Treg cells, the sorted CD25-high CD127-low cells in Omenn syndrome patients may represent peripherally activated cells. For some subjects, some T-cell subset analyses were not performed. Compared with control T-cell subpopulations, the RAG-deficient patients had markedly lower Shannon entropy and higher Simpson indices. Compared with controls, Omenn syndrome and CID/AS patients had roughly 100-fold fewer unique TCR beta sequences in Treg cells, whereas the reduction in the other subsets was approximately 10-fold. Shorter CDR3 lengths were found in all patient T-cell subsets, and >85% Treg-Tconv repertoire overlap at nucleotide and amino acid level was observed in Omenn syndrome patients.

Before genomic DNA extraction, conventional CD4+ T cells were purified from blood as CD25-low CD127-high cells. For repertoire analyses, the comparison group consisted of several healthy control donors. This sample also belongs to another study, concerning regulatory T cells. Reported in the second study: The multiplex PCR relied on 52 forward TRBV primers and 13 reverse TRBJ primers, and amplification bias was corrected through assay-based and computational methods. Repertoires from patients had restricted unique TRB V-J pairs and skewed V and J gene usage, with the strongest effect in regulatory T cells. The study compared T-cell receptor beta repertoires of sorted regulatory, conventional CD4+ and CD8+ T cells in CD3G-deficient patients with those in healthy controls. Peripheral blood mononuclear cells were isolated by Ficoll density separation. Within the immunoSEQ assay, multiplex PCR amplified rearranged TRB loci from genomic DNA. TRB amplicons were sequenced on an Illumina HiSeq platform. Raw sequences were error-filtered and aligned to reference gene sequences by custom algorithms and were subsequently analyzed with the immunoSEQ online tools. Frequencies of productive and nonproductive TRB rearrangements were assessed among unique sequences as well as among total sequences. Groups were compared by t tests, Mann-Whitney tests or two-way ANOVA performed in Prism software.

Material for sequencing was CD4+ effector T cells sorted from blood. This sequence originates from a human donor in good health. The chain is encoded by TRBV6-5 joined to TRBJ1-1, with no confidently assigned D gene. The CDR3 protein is CASSYSRANTEAFF. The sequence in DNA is TGTGCCAGCAGTTACTCCCGAGCCAACACTGAAGCTTTCTTT.